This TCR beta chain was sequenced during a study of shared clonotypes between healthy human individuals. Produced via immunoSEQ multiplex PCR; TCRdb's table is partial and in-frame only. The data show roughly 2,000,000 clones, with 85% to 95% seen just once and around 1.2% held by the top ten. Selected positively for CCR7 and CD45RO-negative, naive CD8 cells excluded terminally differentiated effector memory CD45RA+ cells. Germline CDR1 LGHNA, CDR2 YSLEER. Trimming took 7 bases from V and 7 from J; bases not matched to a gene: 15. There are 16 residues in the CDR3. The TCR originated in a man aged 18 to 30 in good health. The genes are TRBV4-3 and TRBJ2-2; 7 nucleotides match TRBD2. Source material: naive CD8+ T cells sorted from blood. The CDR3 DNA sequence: TGCGCCAGCATCGGCGGGAGCCCCCCGGTGGGCGGGGAGCTGTTTTTT. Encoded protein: CASIGGSPPVGGELFF.